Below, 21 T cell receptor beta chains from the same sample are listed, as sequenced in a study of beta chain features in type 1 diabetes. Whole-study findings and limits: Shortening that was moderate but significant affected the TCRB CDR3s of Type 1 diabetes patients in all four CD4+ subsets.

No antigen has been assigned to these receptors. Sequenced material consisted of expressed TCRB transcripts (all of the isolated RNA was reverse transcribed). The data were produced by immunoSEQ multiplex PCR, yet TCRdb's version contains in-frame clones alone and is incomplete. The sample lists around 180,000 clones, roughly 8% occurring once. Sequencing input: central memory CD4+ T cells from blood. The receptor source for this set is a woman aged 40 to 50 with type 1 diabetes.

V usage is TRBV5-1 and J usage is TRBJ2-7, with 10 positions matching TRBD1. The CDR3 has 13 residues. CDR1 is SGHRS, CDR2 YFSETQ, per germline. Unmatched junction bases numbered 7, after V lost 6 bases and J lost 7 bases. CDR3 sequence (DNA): TGCGCCAGCAACCGGGACAGGGGATTGGAGCAGTACTTC. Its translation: CASNRDRGLEQYF.

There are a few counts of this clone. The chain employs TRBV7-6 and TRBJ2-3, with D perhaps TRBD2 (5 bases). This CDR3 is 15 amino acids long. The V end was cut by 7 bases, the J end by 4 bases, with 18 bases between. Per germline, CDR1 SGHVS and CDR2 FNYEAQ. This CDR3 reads CASTLLGSGADTQYF. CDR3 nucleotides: TGTGCCAGCACCCTACTAGGGTCTGGGGCAGATACGCAGTATTTT.

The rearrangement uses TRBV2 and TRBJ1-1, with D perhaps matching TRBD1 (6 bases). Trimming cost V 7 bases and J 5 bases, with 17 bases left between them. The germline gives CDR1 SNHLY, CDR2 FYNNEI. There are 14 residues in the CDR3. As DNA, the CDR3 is TGTGCCAGCACCCTGGGACATCTGTCTACTGAAGCTTTCTTT. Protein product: CASTLGHLSTEAFF.

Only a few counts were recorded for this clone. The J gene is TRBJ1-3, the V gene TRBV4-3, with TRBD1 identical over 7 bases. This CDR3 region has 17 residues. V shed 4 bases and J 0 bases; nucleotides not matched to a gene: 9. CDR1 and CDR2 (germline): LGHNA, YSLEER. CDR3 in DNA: TGCGCCAGCAGCCTTCAACGACAGGGCTACTCTGGAAACACCATATATTTT. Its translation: CASSLQRQGYSGNTIYF.

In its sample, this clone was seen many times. This chain's CDR3 is CAWRSGQSYGYTF. Here the CDR3 DNA reads TGTGCCTGGCGTTCAGGACAGTCCTATGGCTACACCTTC. The rearrangement joins TRBV30 to TRBJ1-2; TRBD1 is a possible D gene (6 bases). The CDR3 loop spans 13 amino acids. V dropped 5 bases and J dropped 4 bases, with 14 bases sitting between them. The germline CDR1 and CDR2 sequences are GTSNPN and SVGIG (reference sequence).

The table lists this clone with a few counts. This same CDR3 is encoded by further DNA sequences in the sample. CDR3 nucleotide sequence: TGCGCCAGCAGCTTGGACCGGTATGGCTACACCTTC. As protein: CASSLDRYGYTF. The chain joins TRBV5-1 to TRBJ1-2, with D uncertain. Trimming stripped 0 bases from V and 5 bases from J, with 5 bases between. Looked up from germline, CDR1 is SGHRS and CDR2 is YFSETQ. The CDR3 has 12 amino acids.

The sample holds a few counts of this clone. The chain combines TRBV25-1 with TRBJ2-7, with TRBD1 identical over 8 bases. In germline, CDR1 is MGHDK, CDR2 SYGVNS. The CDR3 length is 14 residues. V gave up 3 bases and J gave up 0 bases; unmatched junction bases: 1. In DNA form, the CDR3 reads TGTGCCAGCAGTGATACAGGGGGCTCCTACGAGCAGTACTTC. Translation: CASSDTGGSYEQYF.

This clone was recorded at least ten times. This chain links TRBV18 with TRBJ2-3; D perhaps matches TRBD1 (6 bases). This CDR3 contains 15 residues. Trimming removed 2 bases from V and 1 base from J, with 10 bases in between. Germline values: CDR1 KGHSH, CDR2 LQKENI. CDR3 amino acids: CASSPIPGGTDTQYF. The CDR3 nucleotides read TGTGCCAGCTCACCAATTCCAGGGGGCACAGATACGCAGTATTTT. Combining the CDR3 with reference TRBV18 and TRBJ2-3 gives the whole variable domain NAGVMQNPRHLVRRRGQEARLRCSPMKGHSHVYWYRQLPEEGLKFMVYLQKENIIDESGMPKERFSAEFPKEGPSILRIQQVVRGDSAAYFCASSPIPGGTDTQYFGPGTRLTVL.

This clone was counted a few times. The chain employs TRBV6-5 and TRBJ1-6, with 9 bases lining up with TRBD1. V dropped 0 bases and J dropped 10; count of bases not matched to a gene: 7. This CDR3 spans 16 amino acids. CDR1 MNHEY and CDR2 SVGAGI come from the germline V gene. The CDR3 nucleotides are TGTGCCAGCAGTTACTCAAACAGGGGGCTCGACTCACCCCTCCACTTT. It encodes CASSYSNRGLDSPLHF.

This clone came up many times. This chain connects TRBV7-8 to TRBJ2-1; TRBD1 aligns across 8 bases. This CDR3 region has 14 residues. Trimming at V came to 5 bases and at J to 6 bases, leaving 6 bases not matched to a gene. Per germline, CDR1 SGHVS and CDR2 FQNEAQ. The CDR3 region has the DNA TGTGCCAGCAGCGCATCGGGACAGGCCAATGAGCAGTTCTTC. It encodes CASSASGQANEQFF. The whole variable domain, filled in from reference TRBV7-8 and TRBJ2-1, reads GAGVSQSPRYKVAKRGQDVALRCDPISGHVSLFWYQQALGQGPEFLTYFQNEAQLDKSGLPSDRFFAERPEGSVSTLKIQRTQQEDSAVYLCASSASGQANEQFFGPGTRLTVL.

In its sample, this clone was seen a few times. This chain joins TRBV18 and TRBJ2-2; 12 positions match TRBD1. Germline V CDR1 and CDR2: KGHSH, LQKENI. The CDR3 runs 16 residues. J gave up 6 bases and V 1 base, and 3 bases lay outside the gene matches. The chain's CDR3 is CASSPLGQGASGELFF. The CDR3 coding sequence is TGTGCCAGCTCACCACTGGGACAGGGGGCGTCCGGGGAGCTGTTTTTT.

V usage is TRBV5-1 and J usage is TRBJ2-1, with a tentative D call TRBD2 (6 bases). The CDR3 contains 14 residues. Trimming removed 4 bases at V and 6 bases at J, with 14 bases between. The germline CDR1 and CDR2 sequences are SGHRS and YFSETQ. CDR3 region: CASSLTGGSNEQFF. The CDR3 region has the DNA TGCGCCAGCAGCCTGACCGGGGGTTCCAATGAGCAGTTCTTC.

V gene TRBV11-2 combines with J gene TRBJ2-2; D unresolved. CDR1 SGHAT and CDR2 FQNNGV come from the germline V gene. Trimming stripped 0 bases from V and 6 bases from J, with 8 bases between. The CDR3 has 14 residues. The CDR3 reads CASSLDSRPGELFF. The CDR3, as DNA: TGTGCCAGCAGCTTAGATTCGAGGCCCGGGGAGCTGTTTTTT.

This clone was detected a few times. Here the CDR3 DNA reads TGTGCCAGCAGTGCAACCGGGGGACTTTACAATGAGCAGTTCTTC. As protein: CASSATGGLYNEQFF. This chain joins TRBV25-1 and TRBJ2-1; D perhaps matches TRBD2 (6 bases). Trimming took off 4 bases at V and 4 bases at J, with 14 bases between the two ends. Per germline, CDR1 MGHDK and CDR2 SYGVNS. CDR3 length: 15 amino acids.

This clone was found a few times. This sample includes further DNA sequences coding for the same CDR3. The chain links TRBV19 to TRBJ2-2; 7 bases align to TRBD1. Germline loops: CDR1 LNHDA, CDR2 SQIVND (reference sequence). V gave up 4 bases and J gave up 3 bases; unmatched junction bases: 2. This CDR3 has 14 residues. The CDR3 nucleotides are TGTGCCAGTAGTACCACAGGGGACACCGGGGAGCTGTTTTTT. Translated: CASSTTGDTGELFF.

CDR3 protein: CASSLEVGRNYGYTF. The CDR3 nucleotides read TGTGCCAGCAGCTTAGAAGTGGGCAGGAACTATGGCTACACCTTC. The chain uses TRBV7-2 and TRBJ1-2; D gene uncertain. Between the trimmed V and J ends, which lost 1 base and 2 bases, there was a span of 11 bases. Germline CDR1 and CDR2: SGHTA and FQGNSA. This CDR3 has 15 residues.

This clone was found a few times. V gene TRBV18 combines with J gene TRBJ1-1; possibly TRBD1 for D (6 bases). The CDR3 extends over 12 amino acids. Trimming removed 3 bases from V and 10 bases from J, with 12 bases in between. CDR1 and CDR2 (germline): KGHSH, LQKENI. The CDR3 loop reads CASSPRTERAFF. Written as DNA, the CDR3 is TGTGCCAGCTCACCGCGGACAGAGAGAGCTTTCTTT.

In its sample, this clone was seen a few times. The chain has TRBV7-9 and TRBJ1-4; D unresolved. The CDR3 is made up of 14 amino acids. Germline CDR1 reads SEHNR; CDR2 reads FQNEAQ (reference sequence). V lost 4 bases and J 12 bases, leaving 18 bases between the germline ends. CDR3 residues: CASSSAGRSKELFF. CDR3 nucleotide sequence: TGTGCCAGCAGCTCCGCTGGGAGATCCAAGGAACTGTTTTTT.

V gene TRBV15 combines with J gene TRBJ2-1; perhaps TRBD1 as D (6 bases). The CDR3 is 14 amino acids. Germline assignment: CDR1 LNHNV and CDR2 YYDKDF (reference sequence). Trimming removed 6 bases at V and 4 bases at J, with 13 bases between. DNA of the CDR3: TGTGCCACCAGGGGGGCCAACGAGTACAATGAGCAGTTCTTC. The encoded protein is CATRGANEYNEQFF.

The CDR3 DNA reads TGTGCCAGCAGTGTCGGGACAGATAATTCACCCCTCCACTTT. Its translation is CASSVGTDNSPLHF. This sequence joins TRBV28 and TRBJ1-6; the match to TRBD1 covers 7 bases. CDR1 and CDR2 from the germline V gene are MDHEN and SYDVKM. V was pared by 5 bases and J by 5 bases, with 3 bases of the junction left unmatched. CDR3 length: 14 amino acids.

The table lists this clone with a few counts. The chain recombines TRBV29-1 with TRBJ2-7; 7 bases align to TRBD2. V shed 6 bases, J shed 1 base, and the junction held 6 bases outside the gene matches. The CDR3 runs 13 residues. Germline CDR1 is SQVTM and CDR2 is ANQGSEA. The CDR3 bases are TGCAGCGTCCCCACGGGGGGATCCTACGAGCAGTACTTC. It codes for CSVPTGGSYEQYF.